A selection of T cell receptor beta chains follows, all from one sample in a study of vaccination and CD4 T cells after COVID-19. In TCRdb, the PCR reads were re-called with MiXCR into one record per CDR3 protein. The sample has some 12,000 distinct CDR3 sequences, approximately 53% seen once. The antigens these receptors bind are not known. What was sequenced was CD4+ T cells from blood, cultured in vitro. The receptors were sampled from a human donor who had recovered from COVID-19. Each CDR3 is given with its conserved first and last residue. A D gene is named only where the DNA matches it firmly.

CDR3: CSAPDPDTQYF
D: NA
length: 11
V: TRBV20-1

CDR3: CASSLRQGDGYTF
D: NA
length: 13
V: TRBV11-1

CDR3: CASSQDRNTEAFF
D: NA
length: 13
V: TRBV3-1

CDR3: CASSPGGNTGELFF
D: NA
length: 14
V: TRBV18

CDR3: CASSPTTSGSSEFF
D: TRBD2
length: 14
V: TRBV27

CDR3: CSARPGNQPQHF
D: NA
length: 12
V: TRBV20-1

CDR3: CAWNLAYQETQYF
D: NA
length: 13
V: TRBV30

CDR3: CASSEYYGYTF
D: NA
length: 11
V: TRBV25-1

CDR3: CASSKGGSGGDQPQHF
D: NA
length: 16
V: TRBV21-1

CDR3: CASSRIGGNSPLHF
D: NA
length: 14
V: TRBV11-1

CDR3: CASSRNSGANVLTF
D: NA
length: 14
V: TRBV6-2/TRBV6-3

CDR3: CASSFLRTVVDEQYF
D: NA
length: 15
V: TRBV28

CDR3: CASSVGGSLWQETQYF
D: NA
length: 16
V: TRBV9

CDR3: CASTSNNEQFF
D: NA
length: 11
V: TRBV28

CDR3: CACSRITRSDTQYF
D: NA
length: 14
V: TRBV30

CDR3: CASSLALRGGRIHQPQHF
D: NA
length: 18
V: TRBV12-3/TRBV12-4

CDR3: CASRAPGAGGRDQPQHF
D: NA
length: 17
V: TRBV6-1

CDR3: CSARDAGTPTDTQYF
D: NA
length: 15
V: TRBV20-1

CDR3: CSARARTSGTDTQYF
D: TRBD2
length: 15
V: TRBV20-1

CDR3: CASSRVQGGGAFF
D: TRBD1
length: 13
V: TRBV28

CDR3: CASSHPARNYNEQFF
D: NA
length: 15
V: TRBV3-1

CDR3: CASSQGASGSSDTQYF
D: TRBD2
length: 16
V: TRBV5-4

CDR3: CASSDTERETQYF
D: NA
length: 13
V: TRBV6-1

CDR3: CASSPGVALSAFF
D: NA
length: 13
V: TRBV18

CDR3: CASGDRAYEQYF
D: TRBD1
length: 12
V: TRBV10-1

CDR3: CASSDQGNYGYTF
D: NA
length: 13
V: TRBV25-1

CDR3: CASSQVTGGNQPQHF
D: TRBD1
length: 15
V: TRBV4-2

CDR3: CASSGRGNQPQHF
D: NA
length: 13
V: TRBV2

CDR3: CASSFGRRNSPLHF
D: NA
length: 14
V: TRBV7-3

CDR3: CSARDVSKPYEQYF
D: NA
length: 14
V: TRBV20-1

CDR3: CASSEWQGGSNQPQHF
D: NA
length: 16
V: TRBV6-1

CDR3: CASSVQGFNQPQHF
D: NA
length: 14
V: TRBV2

CDR3: CASSVTGLGQPQHF
D: NA
length: 14
V: TRBV2

CDR3: CAWSGSTDTQYF
D: NA
length: 12
V: TRBV30

CDR3: CASSSSTGTDTQYF
D: NA
length: 14
V: TRBV7-3

CDR3: CASAVQGSHSNQPQHF
D: NA
length: 16
V: TRBV2

CDR3: CASTDRAGGGETQYF
D: TRBD2
length: 15
V: TRBV12-3/TRBV12-4